This TCR beta chain was captured by sequencing in a study of control samples from healthy donors and cancer patients. TCRdb's copy holds only in-frame clones and misses some; the assay was immunoSEQ multiplex PCR. The repertoire consists of about 130,000 clones, with about 90% occurring once and the leading ten covering more than 1.5%. Germline loops: CDR1 MNHEY, CDR2 SVGAGI. The CDR3 covers 14 residues. V dropped 8 bases and J dropped 7 bases, with 21 bases sitting between them. V gene TRBV6-5 combines with J gene TRBJ2-7, with no clear D. This clonotype was sampled from a man aged 18 to 29 in good health. The sample was blood. The CDR3 sequence: CASQAPTVPWEQYF. In DNA, the CDR3 is TGTGCCAGCCAGGCCCCGACGGTGCCCTGGGAGCAGTACTTC.